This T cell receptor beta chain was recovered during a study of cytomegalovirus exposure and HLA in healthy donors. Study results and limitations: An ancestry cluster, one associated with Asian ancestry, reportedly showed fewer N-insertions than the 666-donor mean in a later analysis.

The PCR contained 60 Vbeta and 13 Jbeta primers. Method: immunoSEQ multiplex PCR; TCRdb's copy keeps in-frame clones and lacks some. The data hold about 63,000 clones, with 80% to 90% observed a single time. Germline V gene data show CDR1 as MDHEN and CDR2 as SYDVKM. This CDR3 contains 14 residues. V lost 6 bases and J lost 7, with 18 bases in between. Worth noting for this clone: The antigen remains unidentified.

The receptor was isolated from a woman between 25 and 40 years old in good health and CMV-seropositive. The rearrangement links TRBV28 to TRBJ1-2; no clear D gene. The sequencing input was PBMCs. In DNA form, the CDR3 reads TGTGCCAGCAGCCCGGGAGGAGGGCTTTCTGGCTACACCTTC. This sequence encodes CASSPGGGLSGYTF.